The 7 T cell receptor beta chains reported below all come from one sample, sequenced in a study of OX40 agonist ivuxolimab in advanced cancers. The protocol was immunoSEQ multiplex PCR, while the TCRdb copy is restricted to in-frame clones and leaves out a portion. This sample has about 37,000 clones; approximately 86% occur once, and the top ten carry less than 40%. Sequences were derived from CD4+ or CD8+ T cells sorted from blood, sampled in a trial of the OX40 agonist ivuxolimab. These receptors all come from an adult with an advanced solid tumor such as melanoma, head and neck, liver or kidney cancer.

By its share, this clone is medium-sized. This chain joins TRBV11-1 and TRBJ2-1, with D unresolved. The germline V gene has CDR1 SGHAT and CDR2 FQDESV (reference sequence). The CDR3 is 14 amino acids. Trimming left V 3 bases short and J 7 bases short, with 13 bases between. The CDR3 region is CASSLGMAGNEQFF. CDR3 coding DNA: TGTGCCAGCAGCTTGGGTATGGCCGGGAATGAGCAGTTCTTC. The full variable domain, completed using reference TRBV11-1 and TRBJ2-1, is EAEVAQSPRYKITEKSQAVAFWCDPISGHATLYWYRQILGQGPELLVQFQDESVVDDSQLPKDRFSAERLKGVDSTLKIQPAELGDSAMYLCASSLGMAGNEQFFGPGTRLTVL.

This rearrangement joins TRBV10-3 to TRBJ2-1; either TRBD1 or TRBD2 may supply D (6 bases each). The CDR3 has 14 amino acids. The V and J ends lost 11 bases and 6 bases respectively, with 20 bases between them. The germline CDR1 and CDR2 sequences are ENHRY and SYGVKD. In nucleotides, the CDR3 is TGTGCCGCCAGTGTAACGGGGGCCGTCAATGAGCAGTTCTTC. Its translation is CAASVTGAVNEQFF.

The V gene is TRBV9, the J gene TRBJ1-2, with D possibly matching TRBD1 (6 bases). Trimming removed 0 bases from V and 2 bases from J, with 14 bases in between. The CDR3 loop spans 16 amino acids. CDR1 and CDR2 (germline): SGDLS, YYNGEE. The CDR3 DNA reads as TGTGCCAGCAGCGTAGAACAGGGCCCCTTCAACTATGGCTACACCTTC. Residues: CASSVEQGPFNYGYTF.

The chain joins TRBV7-9 to TRBJ1-2; the match to TRBD1 covers 7 bases. The CDR3 consists of 11 residues. Unmatched junction bases numbered 3, after V lost 1 base and J lost 13 bases. The germline V gene encodes CDR1 SEHNR and CDR2 FQNEAQ (reference sequence). DNA for the CDR3: TGTGCCAGCAGCTTAGGCGGGGACAGCACCTTC. Translating gives CASSLGGDSTF.

The V and J genes are TRBV2 and TRBJ2-1; 11 bases are shared with TRBD1. Trimming removed 4 bases from V and 7 bases from J; junction bases left unmatched: 9. Germline loops: CDR1 SNHLY, CDR2 FYNNEI. CDR3 size: 16 residues. Written as DNA, the CDR3 is TGTGCCAGCAGTGTAGCCCGGGACAGGGGGGAAAATGAGCAGTTCTTC. This codes for CASSVARDRGENEQFF.

The chain carries TRBV5-4 and TRBJ2-1; 8 bases map to TRBD1. This CDR3 is 14 amino acids long. Germline values: CDR1 SGHNT, CDR2 YYREEE (reference sequence). Trimming cost V 3 bases and J 7 bases; bases outside gene matches: 6. The CDR3 sequence: CASSSSWTGNEQFF. CDR3 DNA: TGTGCCAGCAGCTCATCATGGACAGGGAATGAGCAGTTCTTC.

The chain has TRBV9 and TRBJ2-2; TRBD1 or TRBD2 may be the D gene (5 bases each). Germline V gene data show CDR1 as SGDLS and CDR2 as YYNGEE. The CDR3 contains 15 residues. V was trimmed by 3 bases and J by 0 bases, leaving 9 bases between them. CDR3 amino acids: CASSEGTANTGELFF. The CDR3 nucleotides read TGTGCCAGCAGCGAAGGGACGGCGAACACCGGGGAGCTGTTTTTT.